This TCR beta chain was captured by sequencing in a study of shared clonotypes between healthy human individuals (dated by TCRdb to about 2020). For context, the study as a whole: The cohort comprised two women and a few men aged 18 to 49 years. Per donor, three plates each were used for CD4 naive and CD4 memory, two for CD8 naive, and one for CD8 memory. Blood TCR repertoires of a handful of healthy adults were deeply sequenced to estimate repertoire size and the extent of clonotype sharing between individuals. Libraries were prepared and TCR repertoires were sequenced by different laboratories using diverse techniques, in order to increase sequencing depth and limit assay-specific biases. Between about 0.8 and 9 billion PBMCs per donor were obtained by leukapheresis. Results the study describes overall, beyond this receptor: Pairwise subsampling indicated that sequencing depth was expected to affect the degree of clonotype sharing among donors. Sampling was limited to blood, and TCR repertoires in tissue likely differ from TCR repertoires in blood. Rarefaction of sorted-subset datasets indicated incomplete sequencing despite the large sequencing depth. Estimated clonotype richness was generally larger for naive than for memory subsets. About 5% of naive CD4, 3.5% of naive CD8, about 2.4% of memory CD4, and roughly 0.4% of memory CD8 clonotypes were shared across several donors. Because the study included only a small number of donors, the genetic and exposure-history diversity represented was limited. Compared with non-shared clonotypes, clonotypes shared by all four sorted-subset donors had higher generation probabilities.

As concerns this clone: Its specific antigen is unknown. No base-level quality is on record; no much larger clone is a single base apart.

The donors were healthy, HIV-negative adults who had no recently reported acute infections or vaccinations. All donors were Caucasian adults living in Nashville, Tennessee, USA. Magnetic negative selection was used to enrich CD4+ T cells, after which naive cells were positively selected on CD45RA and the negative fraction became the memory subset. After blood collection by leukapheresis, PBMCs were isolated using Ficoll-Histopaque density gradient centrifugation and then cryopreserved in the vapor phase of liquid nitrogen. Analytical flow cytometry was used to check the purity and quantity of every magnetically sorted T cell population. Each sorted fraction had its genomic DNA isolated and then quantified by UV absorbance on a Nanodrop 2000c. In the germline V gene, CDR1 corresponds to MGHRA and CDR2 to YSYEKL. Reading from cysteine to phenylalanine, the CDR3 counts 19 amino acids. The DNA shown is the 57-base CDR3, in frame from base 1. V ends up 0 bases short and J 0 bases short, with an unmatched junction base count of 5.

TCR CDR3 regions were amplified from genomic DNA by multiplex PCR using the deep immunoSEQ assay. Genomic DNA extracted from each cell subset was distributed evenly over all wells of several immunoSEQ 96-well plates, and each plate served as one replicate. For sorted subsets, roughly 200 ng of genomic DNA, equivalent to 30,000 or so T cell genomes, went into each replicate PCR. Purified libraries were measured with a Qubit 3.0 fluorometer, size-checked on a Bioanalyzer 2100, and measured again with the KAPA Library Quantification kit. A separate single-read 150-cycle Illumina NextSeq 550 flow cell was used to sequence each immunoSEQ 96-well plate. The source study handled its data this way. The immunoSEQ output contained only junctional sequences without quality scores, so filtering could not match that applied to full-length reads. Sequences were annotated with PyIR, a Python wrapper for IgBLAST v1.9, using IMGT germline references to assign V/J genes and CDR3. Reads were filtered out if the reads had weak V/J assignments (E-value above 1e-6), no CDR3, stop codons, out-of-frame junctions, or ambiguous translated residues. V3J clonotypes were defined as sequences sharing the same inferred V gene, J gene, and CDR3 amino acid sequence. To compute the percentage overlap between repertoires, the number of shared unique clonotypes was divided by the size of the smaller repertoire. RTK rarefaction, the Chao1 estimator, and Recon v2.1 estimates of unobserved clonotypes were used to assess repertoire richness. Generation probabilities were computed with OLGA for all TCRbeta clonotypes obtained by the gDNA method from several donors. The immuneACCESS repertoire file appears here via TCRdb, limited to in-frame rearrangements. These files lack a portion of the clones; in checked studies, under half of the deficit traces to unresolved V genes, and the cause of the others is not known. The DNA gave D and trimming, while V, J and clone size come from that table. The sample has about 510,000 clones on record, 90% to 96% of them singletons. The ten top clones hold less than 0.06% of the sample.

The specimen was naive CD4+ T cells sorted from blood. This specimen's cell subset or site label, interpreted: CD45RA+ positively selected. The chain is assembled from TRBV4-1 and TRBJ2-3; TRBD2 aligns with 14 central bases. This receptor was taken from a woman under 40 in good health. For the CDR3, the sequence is CASSQDPGLAGESTDTQYF. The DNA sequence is TGCGCCAGCAGCCAAGATCCGGGACTAGCGGGAGAAAGCACAGATACGCAGTATTTT.